These 9 T cell receptor beta chains were all obtained from the same sample, sequenced in a study of blood T cell repertoires in COVID-19. Using immunoSEQ multiplex PCR, the repertoire was profiled, and TCRdb retains in-frame clones only, with some absent. Of approximately 120,000 clones in the sample, 88% were seen once. The sequencing sample was made of peripheral blood. Receptors were obtained from a human donor in a cohort sampled during active COVID-19.

This chain connects TRBV6-1 to TRBJ2-5; TRBD1 matches 7 bases. J gave up 0 bases and V 2 bases, and 9 bases lay outside the gene matches. The CDR3 has 17 amino acids. Germline CDR1 MNHNS, CDR2 SASEGT. CDR3 bases: TGTGCCAGCAGTGAAAGGGGGCAGGGTAAGGACCAAGAGACCCAGTACTTC. This translates into CASSERGQGKDQETQYF.

This clone has only one observation. V usage is TRBV4-2 and J usage is TRBJ1-1; weak D call: TRBD1 (5 bases). The CDR3 sequence is 17 residues long. CDR1 LGHNA and CDR2 YNFKEQ come from the germline V gene. Trimming cost V 0 bases and J 4 bases, with 18 bases left between them. CDR3 sequence: CASSQDGLRRGVTEAFF. In DNA form, the CDR3 reads TGTGCCAGCAGCCAAGATGGTCTTCGACGGGGGGTCACTGAAGCTTTCTTT.

The rearrangement joins TRBV30 to TRBJ2-7; unclear D gene. This CDR3 comprises 14 residues. Looked up from germline, CDR1 is GTSNPN and CDR2 is SVGIG (reference sequence). The V end was cut by 0 bases, the J end by 2 bases, with 11 bases between. In nucleotides, the CDR3 is TGTGCCTGGAGTGTAGTCAGTTCAACCTACGAGCAGTACTTC. Amino acids: CAWSVVSSTYEQYF.

This sequence joins TRBV6-4 and TRBJ1-2; possible D gene TRBD1, 5 bases. The germline CDR1 and CDR2 sequences are MRHNA and SNTAGT. Trimming shortened V by 1 base and J by 8 bases, and 20 bases separated the two germline ends. The CDR3 sequence is 16 residues long. The CDR3 sequence is CASSDWGSTPAIGYTF. CDR3 nucleotide sequence: TGTGCCAGCAGTGACTGGGGCAGTACTCCGGCTATCGGCTACACCTTC.

The V and J genes are TRBV6-4 and TRBJ2-2; maybe TRBD2 (6 bases). CDR3 length: 18 amino acids. Between the trimmed V and J ends, which lost 7 bases and 4 bases, there was a span of 25 bases. CDR1 is MRHNA and CDR2 is SNTAGT in the germline V gene. The CDR3 is CASISTTPRLAPTGELFF. The DNA for the CDR3 is TGTGCCAGCATATCCACCACCCCGCGGCTAGCGCCCACCGGGGAGCTGTTTTTT.

J is TRBJ1-1 and V is TRBV6-2 or TRBV6-3, with D possibly matching TRBD1 (5 bases). The V and J ends lost 2 bases and 1 base respectively, with 17 bases between them. CDR1 is MNHEY, CDR2 SVGEGT, per germline. The CDR3 is made up of 17 amino acids. As DNA, the CDR3 is TGTGCCAGCAGTTACGGCAGGGCGCACTATACGAACACTGAAGCTTTCTTT. It encodes CASSYGRAHYTNTEAFF.

The rearrangement links TRBV5-4 to TRBJ2-3; D ambiguous. The germline V gene encodes CDR1 SGHNT and CDR2 YYREEE (reference sequence). V lost 0 bases, J lost 0 bases, and 11 bases lay in between. The CDR3 has 16 residues. For the CDR3, the DNA is TGTGCCAGCAGCTTGGAGGCAGAGACTAGCACAGATACGCAGTATTTT. Amino acids: CASSLEAETSTDTQYF.

This clone was observed a single time. The chain joins TRBV3-1 (or the pseudogene TRBV3-2) to TRBJ2-7, with TRBD1 matching 7 bases. Losses at the gene ends were 4 bases for V and 7 bases for J; bases not matched to a gene: 10. The CDR3 has 14 residues. Germline loops: CDR1 LGHDT, CDR2 YNNKEL (reference sequence). CDR3 in amino acids: CASSPEGGYREQYF. CDR3 coding DNA: TGTGCCAGCAGCCCAGAAGGGGGCTATAGGGAGCAGTACTTC.

This chain links TRBV5-1 with TRBJ2-5; D may be TRBD2 (6 bases). Per germline, CDR1 SGHRS and CDR2 YFSETQ. This CDR3 contains 14 residues. V was pared by 5 bases and J by 3 bases, with 14 bases between. The CDR3 sequence: CASSPSGGEETQYF. CDR3 nucleotides: TGCGCCAGCAGTCCCTCTGGCGGGGAAGAGACCCAGTACTTC.